The source of this T cell receptor beta chain is a study of blood T cells in healthy people across ages. Whole-study findings and limits: When set beside aged donors, long-lived donors presented more naive CD4+ cells and higher diversity. Across samples, TCR beta diversity tracked strongly with naive T cell percentage.

The CDR3 consists of 12 residues. V lost 6 bases, J lost 5 bases, and 3 bases stayed unmatched. In germline, CDR1 is SGHRS, CDR2 YFSETQ. A sample-barcoded 5' primer and a J-beta primer mix were used in a second PCR of about 6 to 12 cycles. TCRdb reanalysed the 5' RACE reads using MiXCR and keeps one entry per CDR3 protein. The table lists 750,000 to 950,000 distinct CDR3 sequences, 25% to 35% of them singletons, with approximately 10% in the top ten. About this clonotype itself: What it binds is unknown.

The same sample was also used in a study of T cells of mothers and their children. That publication notes: Each child contributed some 3 million TCR beta CDR3 reads, while each mother contributed over 8 million.

This TCR was sampled from a middle-aged woman in good health. This chain uses TRBV5-1 with TRBJ2-3; TRBD2 matches at 7 bases. Sequencing used blood. DNA of the CDR3: TGCGCCAGCATGGGGGAGGGAGATACGCAGTATTTT. It encodes CASMGEGDTQYF.